The 9 T cell receptor beta chains given below trace back to one sample, sequenced in a study of control samples from healthy donors and cancer patients. The method was immunoSEQ multiplex PCR; TCRdb's version includes in-frame clones alone and lacks a portion of them. The data hold 150,000 to 160,000 clones, with 85% to 95% observed a single time. The sequenced sample consisted of blood. The receptors shown here come from a middle-aged man in good health.

This chain links TRBV21-1 with TRBJ1-2; TRBD1 is the table's D call, not checked against the DNA. TRBV21-1 has pseudogene status. This CDR3 comprises 14 residues. The CDR3 loop is CASDRAGAGYGYTF. The DNA of the CDR3 is TGTGCCTCGGATCGGGCTGGGGCCGGCTATGGCTACACCTTC.

This rearrangement joins TRBV3-1 (or the pseudogene TRBV3-2) to TRBJ1-2, with D possibly matching TRBD1 (6 bases). Germline-derived CDR1 and CDR2 are LGHDT and YNNKEL (reference sequence). The CDR3 extends over 16 amino acids. V shed 3 bases and J shed 3 bases, with 17 bases lying between them. CDR3 bases: TGTGCCAGCAGCCACAGATCGGGGGCCAGCCACTATGGCTACACCTTC. Protein sequence: CASSHRSGASHYGYTF.

This chain joins TRBV9 and TRBJ1-2; D is possibly TRBD1 (5 bases). Per the germline V gene, CDR1 is SGDLS and CDR2 is YYNGEE. The CDR3 is 15 residues long. Deletions cut 3 bases from V and 6 bases from J, with 18 bases between. The CDR3 is CASSGGRSGANGYTF. The CDR3 nucleotides read TGTGCCAGCAGCGGAGGGAGGTCCGGGGCTAATGGCTACACCTTC.

This rearrangement joins TRBV5-1 to TRBJ2-7; the D gene could be TRBD1 or TRBD2 (5 bases each). The germline CDR1 and CDR2 sequences are SGHRS and YFSETQ. The CDR3 runs 15 residues. Trimming removed 5 bases at V and 0 bases at J, with 15 bases between. The chain's CDR3 is CASRKAGTNSYEQYF. Here the CDR3 DNA reads TGCGCCAGCAGAAAAGCCGGGACGAACTCCTACGAGCAGTACTTC.

V and J are TRBV7-8 and TRBJ1-4; TRBD1 matches at 11 bases. This CDR3 contains 17 residues. V shed 6 bases and J 6 bases; nucleotides not matched to a gene: 12. Germline CDR1 and CDR2: SGHVS and FQNEAQ. The CDR3 spells CASSYQIPGQGDEKLFF. The CDR3 DNA sequence: TGTGCCAGCAGTTATCAAATCCCGGGACAGGGGGATGAAAAACTGTTTTTT.

The genes are TRBV11-2 and TRBJ2-7; unclear D gene. The length of the CDR3 is 15 residues. The germline V gene has CDR1 SGHAT and CDR2 FQNNGV. V was clipped by 5 bases and J by 0 bases, with 14 bases between them. This chain's CDR3 is CASSRNRRSSYEQYF. The DNA for the CDR3 is TGTGCCAGCAGCCGGAACAGAAGAAGCTCCTACGAGCAGTACTTC.

The chain uses TRBV4-1 and TRBJ2-6; unclear D gene. V was shortened by 1 base and J by 1 base, with 17 bases between the two germline ends. CDR3 length: 19 amino acids. The germline V gene encodes CDR1 MGHRA and CDR2 YSYEKL. CDR3 residues: CASSQVRLMEKSGANVLTF. CDR3 DNA sequence: TGCGCCAGCAGCCAAGTACGGTTGATGGAAAAGTCTGGGGCCAACGTCCTGACTTTC.

The chain combines TRBV6-6 with TRBJ2-3; the D is unclear. The V gene lost 1 base and the J gene lost 5 bases, with 13 bases spanning the gap. This CDR3 has 15 residues. Per germline, CDR1 MNHNY and CDR2 SVGAGI (reference sequence). The CDR3 DNA follows: TGTGCCAGCAGTTACTACGCCCCAAATTTAGATACGCAGTATTTT. Translation: CASSYYAPNLDTQYF.

The chain combines TRBV2 with TRBJ2-1, with D hard to call. The CDR3 sequence is 14 residues long. From germline, CDR1 is SNHLY and CDR2 FYNNEI. V was cut by 5 bases and J by 1 base, with 9 bases left in between. As DNA, the CDR3 is TGTGCCAGCAGTTGGGCTAGTTCCTACAATGAGCAGTTCTTC. Translated: CASSWASSYNEQFF.